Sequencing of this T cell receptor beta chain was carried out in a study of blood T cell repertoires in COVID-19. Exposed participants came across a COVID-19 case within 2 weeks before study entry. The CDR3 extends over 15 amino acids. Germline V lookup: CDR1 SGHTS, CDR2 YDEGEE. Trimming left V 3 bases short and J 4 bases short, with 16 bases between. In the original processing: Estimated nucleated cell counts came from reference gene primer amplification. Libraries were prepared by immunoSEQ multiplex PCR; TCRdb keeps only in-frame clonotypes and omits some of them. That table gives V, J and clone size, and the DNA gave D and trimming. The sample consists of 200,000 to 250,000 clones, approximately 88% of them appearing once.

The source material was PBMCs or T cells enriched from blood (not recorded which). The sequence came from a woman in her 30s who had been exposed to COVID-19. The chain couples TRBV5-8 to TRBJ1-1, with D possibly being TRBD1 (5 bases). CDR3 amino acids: CASSSGLRASTEAFF. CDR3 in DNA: TGTGCCAGCAGCTCGGGACTTCGGGCTTCCACTGAAGCTTTCTTT. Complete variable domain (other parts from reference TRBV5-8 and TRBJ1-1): EAGVTQSPTHLIKTRGQQATLRCSPISGHTSVYWYQQALGLGLQFLLWYDEGEERNRGNFPPRFSGRQFPNYSSELNVNALELEDSALYLCASSSGLRASTEAFFGQGTRLTVV.